These T cell receptor beta chains were read from a single sample in a study of shared clonotypes between healthy human individuals. Measured with immunoSEQ multiplex PCR; TCRdb has only the in-frame clones, and not every one. The table has a few million clones, just over 90% seen once; the top ten hold about 0.13%. The specimen was naive CD4+ T cells sorted from blood. These receptors came from a man aged 18 to 29 in good health. Both conserved end residues are trimmed from each CDR3. The order of the fields is J gene, V gene, CDR3 protein.

>TRBJ2-7|TRBV11-2
ASSPGHRLAGSYEQY
>TRBJ2-7|TRBV2
ASTPTGRFYEQY
>TRBJ1-2|TRBV2
ASSEFRDYGYT
>TRBJ2-1|TRBV9
ASSVASGGYYNEQF
>TRBJ1-2|TRBV5-4
ASREEGPAYGYT
>TRBJ2-3|TRBV5-4
ASSLGGTDTQY
>TRBJ2-1|TRBV10-3
AISESGTAWKGGEQF
>TRBJ2-3|TRBV6-5
ASSLQGWSTDTQY
>TRBJ2-3|TRBV4-1
ASSLQGTDTQY
>TRBJ2-5|TRBV6-4
ASSLGAGETQY
>TRBJ1-3|TRBV7-7
ASSLAGDGNTIY
>TRBJ1-5|TRBV2
ASRESGGDQPQH
>TRBJ1-1|TRBV7-8
ASSLPAGGHTEAF
>TRBJ2-5|TRBV7-2
ASSPGHLRETQY
>TRBJ2-2|TRBV4-3
ASSQDQGQSAGELF
>TRBJ2-7|TRBV13
ASSFIGAYEQY
>TRBJ1-1|TRBV6-5
ASSYDRATEAF
>TRBJ1-6|TRBV13
ASSLGRTNSPLH
>TRBJ1-1|TRBV7-3
ASSFGIGSEAF
>TRBJ2-3|TRBV7-9
ASSFSGGGADTQY
>TRBJ2-7|TRBV28
ASSTVSLGTYEQY
>TRBJ2-2|TRBV4-1
ASSPGLAGVRAGELF
>TRBJ1-2|TRBV29-1
SGLQGRGYGYT
>TRBJ2-5|TRBV6-6
ASRQQETQY
>TRBJ2-2|TRBV6-1
ASSSRDGYTGELF
>TRBJ2-2|TRBV7-9
ASSPWDRNTGELF
>TRBJ1-1|TRBV9
ASSAGNPRQGAYRAAF
>TRBJ1-1|TRBV11-2
ASSLNSMNTEAF
>TRBJ1-2|TRBV30
AWSPGADYGYT
>TRBJ1-2|TRBV20-1
SARGGYGYT
>TRBJ1-6|TRBV28
ANNRGIGSPLH
>TRBJ2-4|TRBV7-9
ASSLALPNIQY
>TRBJ2-5|TRBV11-2
ASSRIQETQY
>TRBJ2-1|TRBV7-3
ASSPGRYNEQF
>TRBJ1-1|TRBV28
ASSPPGPMNTEAF
>TRBJ2-2|TRBV2
ASRGAQNTGELF
>TRBJ2-3|TRBV5-5
ASSWGRGTADTQY
>TRBJ1-6|TRBV25-1
AVRDRADSPLH
>TRBJ1-2|TRBV10-3
AISESDRVSGYT
>TRBJ1-6|TRBV5-1
ASSLEGLDNSPLH
>TRBJ2-5|TRBV11-2
ASSLGLAGAGRETQY
>TRBJ2-2|TRBV29-1
SVVGASGGNGELF
>TRBJ2-1|TRBV5-4
ASSSGHEQF